The 27 T cell receptor beta chains in this list originate from one sample, sequenced in a study of blood T cell repertoires in COVID-19. Libraries were prepared by immunoSEQ multiplex PCR; TCRdb keeps only in-frame clonotypes and omits some of them. The sample includes hundreds of thousands of clones, roughly 90% of them seen just once. The sample taken for sequencing was PBMCs or T cells enriched from blood (not recorded which). These TCRs come from a woman in her thirties who had recovered from COVID-19.

This rearrangement joins TRBV12-5 to TRBJ2-3; D remains unclear. In germline, CDR1 is LGHNT, CDR2 FRNRAP. The ends were cut back, 0 bases at V and 0 bases at J, with 7 bases in the middle. This CDR3 is 15 amino acids long. CDR3 DNA sequence: TGTGCTAGTGGTTTGGTACTAACCAGCACAGATACGCAGTATTTT. This sequence encodes CASGLVLTSTDTQYF.

V is TRBV25-1 and J is TRBJ1-1, with D tentatively TRBD1 (6 bases). V gave up 3 bases and J gave up 8 bases, with 10 bases separating them. The V gene's germline CDR1 is MGHDK and CDR2 SYGVNS. There are 12 residues in the CDR3. The CDR3 is CASSDYDREAFF. The CDR3 bases are TGTGCCAGCAGTGATTACGACAGGGAAGCTTTCTTT. Looking up the rest from reference TRBV25-1 and TRBJ1-1 gives the full variable domain: EADIYQTPRYLVIGTGKKITLECSQTMGHDKMYWYQQDPGMELHLIHYSYGVNSTEKGDLSSESTVSRIRTEHFPLTLESARPSHTSQYLCASSDYDREAFFGQGTRLTVV.

The chain has TRBV11-2 and TRBJ1-1, with no clear D. V was trimmed by 8 bases and J by 0 bases, leaving 10 bases between them. CDR3 length: 13 residues. Germline V gene sequence: CDR1 SGHAT, CDR2 FQNNGV. The CDR3 DNA is TGTGCCAGCGTTGTCAGATTGAACACTGAAGCTTTCTTT. Residues: CASVVRLNTEAFF.

A few counts support this clone. V gene TRBV2 combines with J gene TRBJ2-5; TRBD2 aligns across 8 bases. There are 14 residues in the CDR3. The J segment lost 4 bases and the V segment lost 5 bases, leaving 6 bases of the junction unmatched. Germline V gene lookup returns CDR1 SNHLY and CDR2 FYNNEI. The CDR3 region has the DNA TGTGCCAGCAGTCGCGGGGGGCAGGGAGAGACCCAGTACTTC. Residues: CASSRGGQGETQYF.

The chain couples TRBV10-3 to TRBJ1-5; 10 bases map to TRBD1. The CDR3 length is 16 residues. Germline V lookup: CDR1 ENHRY, CDR2 SYGVKD. V trimming: 4 bases; J trimming: 5 bases; junction bases outside the gene matches: 8. The CDR3 spells CAISASGTGVDQPQHF. The CDR3 nucleotides are TGTGCCATCAGTGCCTCCGGGACAGGGGTTGATCAGCCCCAGCATTTT.

The rearrangement uses TRBV5-5 and TRBJ2-3, with 8 bases that match TRBD2. This CDR3 region has 15 residues. The germline gives CDR1 SGHKS, CDR2 YYEKEE (reference sequence). Unmatched junction bases numbered 8, after V lost 3 bases and J lost 5 bases. The CDR3 DNA follows: TGTGCCAGCAGCTGGGCCGGGGGGGCCGGAGATACGCAGTATTTT. Translating gives CASSWAGGAGDTQYF.

This clone was observed a single time. The chain links TRBV15 to TRBJ2-1; 11 bases line up with TRBD2. The CDR3 length is 17 residues. Germline V gene lookup returns CDR1 LNHNV and CDR2 YYDKDF (reference sequence). The ends lost 0 bases at V and 8 bases at J; junction bases unmatched: 9. CDR3 loop: CATSREGVLAGVHEQFF. CDR3 DNA: TGTGCCACCAGCAGAGAGGGGGTACTAGCGGGGGTCCATGAGCAGTTCTTC.

The DNA for the CDR3 is TGTGCCAGCAGTACAGGGGGTGGCTACACCTTC. It specifies CASSTGGGYTF. The chain recombines TRBV28 with TRBJ1-2, with 8 nucleotides matching TRBD1. This CDR3 has 11 amino acids. The V and J ends lost 5 bases and 7 bases, in that order; junction bases with no gene match: 0. Germline CDR1 is MDHEN and CDR2 is SYDVKM.

The chain carries TRBV28 and TRBJ1-1, with D perhaps TRBD1 (5 bases). The germline V gene has CDR1 MDHEN and CDR2 SYDVKM. The CDR3 loop spans 13 amino acids. The V gene lost 5 bases and the J gene lost 2 bases, with 9 bases spanning the gap. The CDR3 is CASSLRGNTEAFF. The CDR3 DNA sequence: TGTGCCAGCAGTCTTAGGGGCAACACTGAAGCTTTCTTT.

The CDR3 spells CASSLGQASNYGYTF. CDR3 DNA: TGCGCCAGCAGCTTGGGACAGGCGTCCAACTATGGCTACACCTTC. This chain connects TRBV5-1 to TRBJ1-2, with D possibly matching TRBD1 (6 bases). Germline values: CDR1 SGHRS, CDR2 YFSETQ. Trimming cost V 0 bases and J 2 bases, with 11 bases left between them. This CDR3 is built from 15 residues.

V gene TRBV7-2 combines with J gene TRBJ1-4; 8 nucleotides agree with TRBD1. Unmatched junction bases numbered 9, after V lost 5 bases and J lost 7 bases. Germline V gene lookup returns CDR1 SGHTA and CDR2 FQGNSA. CDR3 length equals 15 residues. CDR3 coding DNA: TGTGCCAGCAGCCCCCCGGCAGGGGGCCGTGAAAAACTGTTTTTT. Translated, it gives CASSPPAGGREKLFF.

This chain's CDR3 is CASSQVADFGTQYF. For the CDR3, the DNA is TGTGCCAGCAGCCAAGTCGCGGATTTTGGGACCCAGTACTTC. This chain joins TRBV3-1 (or the pseudogene TRBV3-2) and TRBJ2-5; D gene ambiguous. Between the trimmed V and J ends, which lost 1 base and 7 bases, there was a span of 13 bases. This CDR3 region has 14 residues. Germline-derived CDR1 and CDR2 are LGHDT and YNNKEL (reference sequence).

The chain carries TRBV27 and TRBJ2-7; D remains ambiguous. Germline CDR1 and CDR2: MNHEY and SMNVEV (reference sequence). The CDR3 length is 12 residues. Trimming removed 5 bases from V and 7 bases from J, with 12 bases in between. For the CDR3, the DNA is TGTGCCAGCAGTCCACCAGGCCGTGAGCAGTACTTC. Protein product: CASSPPGREQYF.

V and J are TRBV5-1 and TRBJ1-1; D unclear. There are 11 residues in the CDR3. Germline values: CDR1 SGHRS, CDR2 YFSETQ. Deletions cut 5 bases from V and 5 bases from J, with 7 bases between. The CDR3 DNA follows: TGCGCCAGCAGAGAGAGTACTGAAGCTTTCTTT. Protein: CASRESTEAFF.

This clone has only one observation. The CDR3 region has the DNA TGTGCCAGCAGACACAGCTCGAACACTGAAGCTTTCTTT. It encodes CASRHSSNTEAFF. The chain couples TRBV2 to TRBJ1-1; D unclear. Per the germline V gene, CDR1 is SNHLY and CDR2 is FYNNEI. V shed 6 bases and J shed 1 base, with 9 bases lying between them. This CDR3 contains 13 residues.

Concerning this clone itself: Other nucleotide sequences from this sample produce the same CDR3. The chain is built from TRBV5-1 and TRBJ1-1; D gene unclear. The CDR3 contains 13 residues. The germline CDR1 and CDR2 sequences are SGHRS and YFSETQ. Trimming removed 4 bases from V and 0 bases from J, with 7 bases in between. CDR3 sequence reads: CASSGGMNTEAFF. The CDR3 nucleotides are TGCGCCAGCAGCGGCGGCATGAACACTGAAGCTTTCTTT.

This chain joins TRBV5-1 and TRBJ1-4; 10 nucleotides line up with TRBD1. Germline CDR1 SGHRS, CDR2 YFSETQ. The V segment lost 5 bases and the J segment 6 bases; nucleotides outside the gene matches: 10. The CDR3 covers 16 residues. CDR3 sequence reads: CASRRSPGTGDEKLFF. CDR3 DNA sequence: TGCGCCAGCAGGCGTTCTCCCGGGACAGGGGATGAAAAACTGTTTTTT.

The V and J genes are TRBV9 and TRBJ1-6, with a tentative D call TRBD1 (6 bases). The V end lost 4 bases, the J end lost 9 bases, and 17 bases lay between the germline ends. Germline lookup yields CDR1 SGDLS and CDR2 YYNGEE. The CDR3 is made up of 15 amino acids. The CDR3 region is CASSPSRGGVSPLHF. The CDR3 region has the DNA TGTGCCAGCAGCCCCAGTAGGGGGGGGGTTTCACCCCTCCACTTT.

The V gene is TRBV28, the J gene TRBJ2-1; D perhaps matches TRBD1 (5 bases). Germline CDR1 reads MDHEN; CDR2 reads SYDVKM. Trimming cost V 6 bases and J 6 bases, with 18 bases left between them. This CDR3 contains 15 residues. The CDR3: CASRGRVRGLNEQFF. The DNA of the CDR3 is TGTGCCAGCAGAGGTCGGGTTAGGGGCCTCAATGAGCAGTTCTTC.

The chain carries TRBV28 and TRBJ1-5; TRBD1 is a possible D gene (6 bases). V lost 3 bases and J 6 bases, leaving 15 bases between the germline ends. The length of the CDR3 is 15 residues. The germline V gene encodes CDR1 MDHEN and CDR2 SYDVKM. Here the CDR3 reads CASSFLRDTPQPQHF. The CDR3 nucleotides read TGTGCCAGCAGTTTTCTCCGGGACACGCCTCAGCCCCAGCATTTT.

The chain employs TRBV5-8 and TRBJ1-5; D is unresolved. In germline, CDR1 is SGHTS, CDR2 YDEGEE. The length of the CDR3 is 16 residues. V was clipped by 3 bases and J by 0 bases, with 13 bases between them. CDR3 nucleotide sequence: TGTGCCAGCAGCTCACCGGGAGGGAATAGCAATCAGCCCCAGCATTTT. This gives the protein CASSSPGGNSNQPQHF.

Points on this clone: At one end the junction does not follow the germline gene, possibly because of a read error. The chain has TRBV28 and TRBJ1-1; no firm D call. CDR3 size: 9 residues. CDR1 and CDR2 from the germline V gene are MDHEN and SYDVKM. The CDR3 sequence is CASGRGIFF. CDR3 nucleotide sequence: TGTGCCAGCGGCCGCGGAATTTTTTTT.

Notes on this clone: The same CDR3 can be traced to other DNA sequences in this sample. This chain links TRBV28 with TRBJ1-1, with D possibly matching TRBD1 (5 bases). V was shortened by 6 bases and J by 1 base, with 12 bases between the two germline ends. The germline CDR1 and CDR2 sequences are MDHEN and SYDVKM. The CDR3 extends over 14 amino acids. CDR3 sequence: CASRAGGRNTEAFF. The CDR3 DNA follows: TGTGCCAGCAGGGCTGGGGGGAGGAACACTGAAGCTTTCTTT.

The rearrangement links TRBV5-1 to TRBJ2-2; no reliable D call. Per the germline V gene, CDR1 is SGHRS and CDR2 is YFSETQ. This CDR3 comprises 15 residues. With 5 bases removed from V and 1 base from J, the gap between germline ends came to 12 bases. The CDR3 DNA is TGCGCCAGCAGAACAGTGGCTGGGAACACCGGGGAGCTGTTTTTT. Translated: CASRTVAGNTGELFF. The full variable domain, in which reference TRBV5-1 and TRBJ2-2 provide the parts outside the CDR3, is KAGVTQTPRYLIKTRGQQVTLSCSPISGHRSVSWYQQTPGQGLQFLFEYFSETQRNKGNFPGRFSGRQFSNSRSEMNVSTLELGDSALYLCASRTVAGNTGELFFGEGSRLTVL.

This clone was seen only a few times. Here the CDR3 reads CASSAGLNNEKLFF. Here the CDR3 DNA reads TGTGCCAGCAGCGCAGGGCTCAATAATGAAAAACTGTTTTTT. V and J are TRBV9 and TRBJ1-4; possible D gene TRBD1, 5 bases. The CDR3 covers 14 residues. The V gene lost 3 bases and the J gene lost 4 bases, with 10 bases spanning the gap. Germline assignment: CDR1 SGDLS and CDR2 YYNGEE.

The V and J genes are TRBV7-8 and TRBJ1-1, with 12 nucleotides matching TRBD1. The V gene's germline CDR1 is SGHVS and CDR2 FQNEAQ. The CDR3 spans 17 residues. The V segment lost 1 base and the J segment 5 bases; nucleotides outside the gene matches: 8. This chain's CDR3 is CASSLVGQGALGTEAFF. CDR3 in DNA: TGTGCCAGCAGCTTAGTGGGACAGGGGGCCCTTGGTACTGAAGCTTTCTTT.

The chain combines TRBV3-1 (or the pseudogene TRBV3-2) with TRBJ2-5, with 9 bases lining up with TRBD1. Unmatched junction bases numbered 3, after V lost 1 base and J lost 6 bases. The CDR3 extends over 14 amino acids. The germline V gene encodes CDR1 LGHDT and CDR2 YNNKEL (reference sequence). CDR3 residues: CASSQVGQGKTQYF. As DNA, the CDR3 is TGTGCCAGCAGCCAAGTAGGACAGGGGAAGACCCAGTACTTC.